This T cell receptor beta chain was recovered during a study of blood T cell repertoires in COVID-19. Across the study: There were acute and convalescent COVID-19 samples, and they came from the United States, Italy and Spain.

Some clones are missing from TCRdb's copy, which holds only in-frame ones; the method was immunoSEQ multiplex PCR. The sample yields almost 55,000 clones, more than 75% seen once. The sample consisted of peripheral blood. This receptor was obtained from a man between 45 and 60 years old with active COVID-19.

For the CDR3, the DNA is TGTGCCTGGAGTCGGACTAGTGAAGTCTACGAGCAGTACTTC. Translating it yields CAWSRTSEVYEQYF. The V and J genes are TRBV30 and TRBJ2-7; 7 bases are shared with TRBD2. The CDR3 has 14 amino acids. Per the germline V gene, CDR1 is GTSNPN and CDR2 is SVGIG (reference sequence). Unmatched junction bases numbered 7, after V lost 2 bases and J lost 3 bases.